Sequencing of this T cell receptor (beta chain) was carried out in a study of T-cell reconstitution after alpha-beta-depleted transplantation in children. This clonotype was detected ten times or more. Its antigen is as yet unknown. General study results and limits: There were some patients whose high TCRbeta diversity at day 60 came from surviving recipient T cells and thymic progenitors. Reportedly, only several hundred clones from non-depleted graft cells drove alpha-beta T-cell counts at about two months.

The CDR3 length is 16 residues. Trimming shortened V by 5 bases and J by 0 bases, and 11 bases separated the two germline ends. Unique molecular identifiers were incorporated during preparation of the TCRbeta library. MiXCR, run by TCRdb on the PCR reads, gives a single entry per CDR3 protein. The sample has about 460,000 distinct CDR3 sequences; 11% are singletons. This sequence joins TRBV12-3 or TRBV12-4 and TRBJ2-6, with no clear D. This sequence originates from a female patient aged 2-15 years who had a stem cell transplant for aplastic anemia, so the T cells may come from the graft donor. Sequenced material: PBMCs, mostly from graft donor cells, taken 180 days after TCRalphabeta/CD19-depleted stem cell transplant. The CDR3 reads CASSRSAASGANVLTF. The CDR3 DNA reads TGTGCCAGCAGTCGCTCCGCAGCCTCTGGGGCCAACGTCCTGACTTTC.